The TCR beta chain described here comes from a study of cytomegalovirus exposure and HLA in healthy donors (dated by TCRdb to about 2017). Describing the broader study: In an earlier analysis of under 600 of the donors, 250 to 300 Gb of sequence data and 100 million or so unique TCR beta sequences from 150 million to 200 million T cells were reported. In an earlier analysis of a few hundred of the donors, high-throughput TCR beta sequencing was used to judge whether each TCR beta V gene segment behaved as functional or pseudogenic. Among several hundred genotyped donors of the cohort, an average of approximately 240,000 unique TCR beta nucleotide sequences was sequenced per donor, of which 15% to 20% were non-productive. HLA typing covered class I and class II loci at four-digit resolution. In the later analysis, no new phenotypic data were used to find candidate immune exposures; instead, reliance was placed on TCR beta sequences and their occurrence across donors. In a later genetic analysis, genome-wide SNP genotypes for about 65% of the 666 donors were used, and that subset was treated as a discovery cohort. Typing coverage varied by locus: roughly 629-630 donors for A, B, C, DRB1 and DQB1; some 520 for DQA1; 600 to 610 for DPA1; approximately 470 for DPB1. The T cell repertoires of some 670 subjects were profiled by immunosequencing and related to cytomegalovirus serostatus. In addition to the first cohort of roughly 670 subjects, a separate validation cohort of approximately 130 different subjects was used. Every repertoire in the discovery cohort had been generated on one and the same sequencing platform. The study was designed to test whether signatures of past pathogen exposure could be identified by cataloging public T cell receptors. High-throughput TCR immunosequencing, statistical association of individual TCRs with disease status, and machine learning were combined to predict cytomegalovirus infection status. An early release that covered several hundred HLA-typed donors contained approximately 290 gigabases of sequencing data and around 80 million unique TCR sequences. Donor age, sex, ethnicity and CMV serostatus were compiled together with the repertoire data. A later analysis re-examined previously published TCR beta repertoires from about 700 donors and added high-resolution HLA genotyping to investigate patterns of TCR occurrence. Of the 398 genotyped donors, over 65% fell in the genetic ancestry cluster associated with self-reported Caucasian donors. Roughly five DR-DQ haplotypes were treated as single units for association and clustering because of strong linkage in the cohort.

Findings and caveats that apply to the study as a whole: Most TCR sequences were seen in very few donors, while some public TCRs were found in many individuals. An earlier analysis of roughly 570 of the donors showed that most TCR beta V segments appeared in productive rearrangements either about 87% or about 30% of the time, which broadly matched IMGT annotations. In a later analysis, HLA-associated TCR beta chains showed more clonal expansion and lower generation probabilities than non-associated chains that were equally common. A later analysis found that TCR association rates varied across HLA loci, with DRB1 alleles showing the most associated TCRs and HLA-C alleles the fewest. A cluster of highly shared sequence variants was judged likely to represent a technical artifact of the sequencing pipeline. Several of the top co-occurrence clusters appeared to be linked to parvovirus B19, influenza, CMV and Epstein-Barr virus, according to a later analysis. A later analysis found that most CMV-associated TCR beta chains appeared HLA-restricted, with HLA associations seemingly driven largely by CMV exposure. The only immune exposure information available for the cohort was CMV serostatus. A later analysis associated 17,000 or so TCR beta sequences with specific HLA alleles at a false discovery rate of 0.05. A further reported finding was that TCR beta sequences accurately predicted the HLA-A and HLA-B alleles for most subjects in the first cohort. Because HLA typing was missing for some donors at each locus, association tests included only the typed subset. Assigning TCR associations to individual alleles was difficult when HLA alleles, especially DR and DQ, strongly co-occurred. In the study, 164 TCR beta chains were listed as associated with cytomegalovirus. According to the authors, the approach could potentially be generalized to other disease states and immunological phenotypes. Linkage disequilibrium might explain the correlated functional status among segregating V segments, but an unknown experimental factor could not be ruled out. Approximately 18 rarely observed V segments, including chromosome 9 orphons, were excluded from the earlier analysis of a few hundred of the donors because counts were too low. A few of the identified cytomegalovirus-associated TCR beta chains were confirmed in vitro to be specific for cytomegalovirus antigens. Some IMGT-functional V segments, including TRBV6-2 and TRBV6-3, could not be distinguished by the 87-base-pair reads and were therefore excluded. In a later genetic analysis, a missense DCLRE1C variant was associated with V-gene and J-gene trimming of TCR beta chains, and the association was replicated in an independent cohort. Presence/absence analyses assumed roughly uniform sequencing depth across donors, an assumption that may not hold. The cohort was sequenced for TCR beta chains only, and without alpha or paired-chain data the features that could be detected were limited. Compared with the approximately 720-donor mean, donors in an Asian-associated ancestry cluster had fewer N-insertions in productive TCRs, according to a later genetic analysis. In both the original and validation cohorts, the classifier was reported to diagnose cytomegalovirus status with high specificity and sensitivity.

Library method: the immunoSEQ multiplex PCR assay. For the multiplex PCR, a mixture combining 60 forward primers for TCR Vbeta segments and 13 reverse primers for TCR Jbeta segments was used. The CDR3 region of rearranged TCR beta genes was amplified from genomic DNA by a multiplex PCR assay. On the Illumina HiSeq System, the amplified TCR beta libraries were sequenced as 87-base-pair reads. Processing in the source paper ran as follows. In a later analysis, roughly 80 million unique TCR beta chains were counted across the roughly 700 repertoires, and roughly 11 million of these chains were shared by at least two donors. A nearest-neighbor algorithm error-corrected the raw reads and collapsed the reads into unique sequences, merging closely related sequences to remove PCR and sequencing errors. CDR3 sequences were aligned to IMGT reference sequences to assign V, D and J gene segments. For a sequence to be retained, a match of at least six nucleotides was required to both a V gene segment and a J gene segment. A rearrangement counted as productive if the CDR3 had no stop codons and remained in frame with V and J, and every other rearrangement counted as non-productive. Following IMGT convention, CDR3 was defined as the stretch from the second conserved V-encoded cysteine to the conserved J-encoded phenylalanine. The earlier analysis of 587 of the donors excluded sequences that lacked an unambiguous match to a single V gene segment. In an earlier analysis of several hundred of the donors, a V segment was called functional when productive rearrangements were above 56.7%, and segregating when the standard deviation between donors exceeded 5%. A statistical classification framework was developed to diagnose cytomegalovirus status using the catalog of TCR beta chain sequences. In a later analysis, V and J genes were assigned by comparing TCR nucleotide sequences against IMGT/GENE-DB human TR gene sequences. The TCRdist pipeline was used in a later analysis to assign CDR3 sequences and most-parsimonious VDJ recombination scenarios. In a later analysis, each TCR beta chain was defined by its CDR3 amino acid sequence together with its V-gene family, and reads lacking a unique V-gene family were excluded. As a way to deal with suspected cross-contamination and a sequencing artifact, a later analysis dropped 592 nucleotide sequences that were highly shared and had low generation probability. For each public chain, a later analysis derived a clonal expansion index from normalized ranks of inferred template counts within each repertoire. A later analysis computed generation probabilities with a VDJ recombination model fitted to out-of-frame rearrangements, and checked the results against IGoR. In a later analysis, TCR-TCR, TCR-HLA and TCR-CMV co-occurrence was scored with hypergeometric tests, and a repertoire-size bias correction was applied to TCR pairs. A later analysis estimated false discovery rates by permuting HLA or CMV assignments 20 times. In a later analysis, co-occurring TCRs were grouped using DBSCAN, with TCRdist sequence similarity added in when clustering inside HLA-allele-positive subsets. For co-occurrence clustering, repertoires with fewer than 30,000 or more than 120,000 public chains were excluded, along with a handful of repertoires with anomalous nucleotide sharing. TCRdb took over this immuneACCESS table, retaining in-frame rearrangements with V and J assigned. Such tables are incomplete; in checked studies, under half of the missing clones stem from an unresolved V gene, and the remainder is unexplained. V and J calls and clone size follow that table, whereas D and trimming were derived from the DNA. In all, the sample holds about 190,000 clones, and 75% to 90% of those were seen once. 6.3% of the sample is held by the ten biggest clonotypes.

A remark on this clone: The antigen it recognizes is unknown. No clone much larger than this one lies a single base away; base qualities are absent.

The cohort comprised some 680 healthy bone marrow donors. At the time of sampling, every cohort member was nominally healthy, though immune exposures that went unrecorded were likely present. The donor was CMV seropositive and was included in the group of some 290 seropositive cohort members. Each donor provided a peripheral blood sample, and peripheral blood mononuclear cells were used for TCR beta sequencing. Genomic DNA was extracted from the blood cell samples with the Qiagen DNeasy Blood Extraction Kit. The CDR3 covers 15 residues, taking in both the cysteine and the phenylalanine. This entry keeps only the CDR3 DNA: 45 bases, framed from base 1. In the germline V gene (reference sequence), CDR1 corresponds to SEHNR and CDR2 to FQNEAQ. The junction shows trimming of 5 bases on V and 5 bases on J, plus 18 bases between the germline ends.

The origin of this receptor is a man aged 35 to 55 in good health and CMV-seropositive. The chain employs TRBV7-9 and TRBJ1-1, and possibly TRBD1, on 5 matching bases. Sequencing was carried out using PBMCs. CDR3 protein: CASSPAVVRGTEAFF. The DNA sequence follows: TGTGCCAGCAGCCCCGCGGTAGTCCGGGGGACTGAAGCTTTCTTT.